This record looks at one T cell receptor (beta chain) sequence and its context. The antigen remains undetermined. A v3.0 immunoSEQ assay was performed at survey level. The repertoire was sequenced with immunoSEQ multiplex PCR; TCRdb's copy has only in-frame clones and lacks some. The sample lists 7,500 to 9,000 clones, approximately 78% occurring once. This sample is drawn from a study of long-term antiretroviral therapy in people with HIV. Study-level findings and limits: In HIV, the repertoires covered a tighter span of CDR3 lengths than in controls.

Germline loops: CDR1 MRHNA, CDR2 SNTAGT. J lost 7 bases, V lost 9 bases, and 10 bases had no gene match. CDR3 length: 13 residues. The gene calls are TRBV6-4 and TRBJ2-7; 9 bases map to TRBD1. This sample comprised unsorted PBMCs, obtained 0.6 years before starting antiretroviral therapy. This clonotype was sampled from a man aged 35-49 years with HIV. DNA for the CDR3: TGTGCCAGACTGGGACAGGGACTTGGAGAGCAGTACTTC. Residues: CARLGQGLGEQYF.